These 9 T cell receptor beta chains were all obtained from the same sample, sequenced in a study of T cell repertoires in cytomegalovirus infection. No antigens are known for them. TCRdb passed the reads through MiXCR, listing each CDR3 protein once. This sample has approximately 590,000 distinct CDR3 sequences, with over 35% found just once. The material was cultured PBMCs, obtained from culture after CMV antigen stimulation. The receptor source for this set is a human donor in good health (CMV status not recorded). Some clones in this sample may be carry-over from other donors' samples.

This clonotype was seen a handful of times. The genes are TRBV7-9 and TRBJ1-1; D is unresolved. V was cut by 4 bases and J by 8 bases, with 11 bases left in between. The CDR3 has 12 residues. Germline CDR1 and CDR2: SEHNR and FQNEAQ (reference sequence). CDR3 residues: CASSWLAGEAFF. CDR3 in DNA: TGTGCCAGCAGCTGGCTCGCAGGCGAAGCTTTCTTT. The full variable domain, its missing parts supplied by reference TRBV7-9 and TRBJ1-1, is DTGVSQNPRHKITKRGQNVTFRCDPISEHNRLYWYRQTLGQGPEFLTYFQNEAQLEKSRLLSDRFSAERPKGSFSTLEIQRTEQGDSAMYLCASSWLAGEAFFGQGTRLTVV.

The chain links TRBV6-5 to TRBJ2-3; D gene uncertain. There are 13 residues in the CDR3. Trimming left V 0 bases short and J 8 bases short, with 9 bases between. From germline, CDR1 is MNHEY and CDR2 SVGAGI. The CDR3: CASSYSILGTQYF. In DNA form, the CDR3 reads TGTGCCAGCAGTTACTCGATCCTCGGTACGCAGTATTTT.

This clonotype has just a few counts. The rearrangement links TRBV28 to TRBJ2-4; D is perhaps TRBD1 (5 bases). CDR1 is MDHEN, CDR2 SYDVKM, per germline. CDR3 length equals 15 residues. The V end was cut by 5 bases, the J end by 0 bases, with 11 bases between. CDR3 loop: CASSNRSLAKNIQYF. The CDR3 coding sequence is TGTGCCAGCAGTAACAGGAGCCTAGCCAAAAACATTCAGTACTTC.

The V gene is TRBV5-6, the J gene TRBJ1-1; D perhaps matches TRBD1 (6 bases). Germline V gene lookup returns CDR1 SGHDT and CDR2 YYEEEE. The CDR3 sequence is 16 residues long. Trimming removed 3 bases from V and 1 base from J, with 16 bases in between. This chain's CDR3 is CASSSFLWGANTEAFF. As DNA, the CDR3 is TGTGCCAGCAGCTCCTTTCTTTGGGGGGCGAACACTGAAGCTTTCTTT.

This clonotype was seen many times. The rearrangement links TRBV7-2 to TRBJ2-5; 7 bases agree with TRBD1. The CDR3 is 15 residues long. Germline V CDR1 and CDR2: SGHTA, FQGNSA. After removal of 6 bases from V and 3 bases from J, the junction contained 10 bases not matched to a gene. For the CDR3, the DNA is TGTGCCAGCAGTTACTATCCCGGGACAGAAGAGACCCAGTACTTC. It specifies CASSYYPGTEETQYF.

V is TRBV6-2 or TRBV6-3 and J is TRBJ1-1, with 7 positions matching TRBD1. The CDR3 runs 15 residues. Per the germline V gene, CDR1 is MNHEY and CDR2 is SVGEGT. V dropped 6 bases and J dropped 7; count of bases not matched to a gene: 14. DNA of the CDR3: TGTGCCAGCAGCTCCGCACACAGGGGACATTTTGAAGCTTTCTTT. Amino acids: CASSSAHRGHFEAFF.

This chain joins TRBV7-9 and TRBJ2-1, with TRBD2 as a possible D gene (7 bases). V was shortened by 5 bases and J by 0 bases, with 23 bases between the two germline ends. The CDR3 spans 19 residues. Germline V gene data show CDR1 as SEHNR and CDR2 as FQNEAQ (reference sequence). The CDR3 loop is CASSTTAGRGTGSYNEQFF. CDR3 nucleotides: TGTGCCAGCAGCACCACAGCGGGAAGGGGGACGGGCTCCTACAATGAGCAGTTCTTC.

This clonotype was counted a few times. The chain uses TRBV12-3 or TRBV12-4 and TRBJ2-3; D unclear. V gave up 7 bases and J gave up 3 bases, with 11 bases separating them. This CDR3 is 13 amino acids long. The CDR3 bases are TGTGCCAGCACTACCCGTGGGACAGATACGCAGTATTTT. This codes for CASTTRGTDTQYF.

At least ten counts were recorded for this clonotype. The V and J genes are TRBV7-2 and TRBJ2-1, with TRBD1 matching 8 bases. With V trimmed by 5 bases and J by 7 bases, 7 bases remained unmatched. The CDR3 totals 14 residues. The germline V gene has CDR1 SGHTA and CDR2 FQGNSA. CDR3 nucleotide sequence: TGTGCCAGCAGCAAAGGACAGGGCTTTAATGAGCAGTTCTTC. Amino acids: CASSKGQGFNEQFF. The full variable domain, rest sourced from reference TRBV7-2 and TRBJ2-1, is GAGVSQSPSNKVTEKGKDVELRCDPISGHTALYWYRQSLGQGLEFLIYFQGNSAPDKSGLPSDRFSAERTGGSVSTLTIQRTQQEDSAVYLCASSKGQGFNEQFFGPGTRLTVL.